This T cell receptor beta chain was identified in a study of post-analysis software for immune sequencing data (dated by TCRdb to between 2014 and 2017). Turning to the overall study: Disease courses on record covered relapsing-remitting, secondary progressive and progressive-relapsing multiple sclerosis, though some patients had no subtype annotation. A subset of samples was prepared in parallel using single-end sample barcoding, then pooled and co-amplified after Illumina adapter ligation. The patient repertoires were compared against 11 previously published healthy control repertoires obtained from donors aged 6 to 25 years. The paper's findings and limits, for the study overall: The multiple sclerosis patient group was slightly younger than the control group. Several TRBV segments, including TRBV5-6, TRBV5-1 and TRBV20-1, were significantly more frequent in patients than controls. When samples were clustered directly using the F measure, samples prepared in the same batch co-clustered strongly, which prompted a batch-effect correction. Compared with controls, multiple sclerosis patients had significantly lower normalized Chao1 diversity, a finding suggesting substantial peripheral T-cell clonal expansion.

This clonotype was seen only a few times. Its cognate antigen has yet to be identified. No base-level quality is on record; no much larger clone is a single base apart. TCR beta repertoires were profiled from peripheral blood of 10 to 15 young patients with multiple sclerosis to demonstrate the VDJtools post-analysis software. The multiple sclerosis patients were children and adolescents between roughly 6 and 16 years of age. Library generation was performed with PCR. Sequencing relied on an Illumina HiSeq 2500. To reduce PCR and sequencing biases, unique molecular identifiers were built into the TCR beta cDNA libraries. Per 1 to 10 million input T cells, approximately 500,000 cDNA molecules were obtained, such that each molecule approximated one T cell. The same protocol used for the earlier healthy control dataset was applied to prepare and sequence the patient libraries. Within a given batch, samples were prepared together, multiplexed and sequenced on the same HiSeq lane. Under the source paper's analysis protocol: Raw barcoded reads were processed with MIGEC, discarding single-read molecular identifier groups before consensus assembly and CDR3 extraction. Clonotype tables were post-analysed with VDJtools, and diversity was normalized by down-sampling all datasets to the smallest sample size. To correct batch-related cross-sample contamination, repertoire overlap clustering matched CDR3 amino acid sequences but not nucleotide sequences. The raw public data were reprocessed by TCRdb itself: fastp quality trimming at Q25, MiXCR clonotype calling, in-frame beta chains only. Rows with one shared CDR3 protein collapse into an entry with the most common genes and DNA. TCRdb's processing, not the authors' own work, is the source of the V and J calls. Across this sample there are about 570,000 distinct CDR3 sequences, with roughly 34% seen only once. The top ten clonotypes cover approximately 5.4% of the sample.

Trimming removed 3 bases from V and 0 bases from J; the gene matches leave 7 bases unexplained. CDR1 and CDR2 are read off the germline V gene as SGHVS and FQNEAQ. The CDR3 holds 17 amino acids from the cysteine to the phenylalanine. Only the CDR3 portion is preserved as DNA: 51 bases, with reading frame beginning at the first base. The chain was built from TRBV7-8 and TRBJ2-3; 9 central bases correspond to TRBD2. The sample comprised blood. The source is a girl aged 2 to 17 with multiple sclerosis. The CDR3 sequence is CASSFPPSGASTDTQYF. The DNA sequence is given as TGTGCCAGCAGCTTCCCTCCTAGCGGGGCAAGCACAGATACGCAGTATTTT.